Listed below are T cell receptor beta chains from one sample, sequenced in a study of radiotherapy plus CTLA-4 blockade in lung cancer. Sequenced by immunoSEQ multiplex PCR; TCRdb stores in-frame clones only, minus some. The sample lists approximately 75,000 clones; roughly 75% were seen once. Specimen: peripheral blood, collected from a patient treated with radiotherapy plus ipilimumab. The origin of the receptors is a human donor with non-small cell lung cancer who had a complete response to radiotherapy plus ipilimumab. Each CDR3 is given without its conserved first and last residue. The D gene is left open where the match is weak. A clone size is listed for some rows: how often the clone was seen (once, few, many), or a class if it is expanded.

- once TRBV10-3 AIGPRNTEAF
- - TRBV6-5 ASSTYTGSGNTIY
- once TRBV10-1 ASSKLRGYEQF
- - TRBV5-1 ASSLATGPNYGYT
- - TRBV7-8 ASSVPRDSRSQY
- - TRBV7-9 ASSTPSGANVLT
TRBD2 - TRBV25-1 ASSEYGGGAHEQF
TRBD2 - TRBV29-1 SVVGLADFTDTQY
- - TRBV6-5 ASRPGEGTEAF
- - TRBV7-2 ASSLLPNIEDTIY
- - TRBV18 ASSLAGTTSGNTIY
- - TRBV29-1 SGEGSTGGYT
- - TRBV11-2 ASSPGLLNTEAF
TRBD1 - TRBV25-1 ASSDSRQGQGYT
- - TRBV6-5 ASSYARKLMNKQF
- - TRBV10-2 ASSPGERNSPLH
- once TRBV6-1 ASRRYEPDQY
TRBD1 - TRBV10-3 AITQDRAREQY
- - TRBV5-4 ASSLGSGVTYNEQF
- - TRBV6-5 ASSYSGSGTDTQY
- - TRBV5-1 ASSLRTEHTRELF
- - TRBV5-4 ASSLDDEQY
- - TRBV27 ASSLLAEYNEQF
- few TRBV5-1 ASSLEAGRNSPLH
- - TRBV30 AWGGGRLNNEQF
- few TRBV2 ASSDISLGTDTQY
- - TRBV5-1 ASSNSGGNRNEKLF
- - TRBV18 ASSAREGKETQY
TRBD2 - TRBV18 ASSPQAGGSTDTQY
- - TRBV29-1 SARHTDTQY
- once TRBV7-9 ASSLLVGGRDNEQF
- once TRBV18 ASSPSRGGSNEKLF
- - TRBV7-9 ASSRTGRLTEAF
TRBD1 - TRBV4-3 ASSHHRGRDYGYT
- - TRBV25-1 ASKGGSTDTQY
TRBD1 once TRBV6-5 ASSYRGRTGELF
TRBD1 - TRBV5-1 ASTSTGGGETQY